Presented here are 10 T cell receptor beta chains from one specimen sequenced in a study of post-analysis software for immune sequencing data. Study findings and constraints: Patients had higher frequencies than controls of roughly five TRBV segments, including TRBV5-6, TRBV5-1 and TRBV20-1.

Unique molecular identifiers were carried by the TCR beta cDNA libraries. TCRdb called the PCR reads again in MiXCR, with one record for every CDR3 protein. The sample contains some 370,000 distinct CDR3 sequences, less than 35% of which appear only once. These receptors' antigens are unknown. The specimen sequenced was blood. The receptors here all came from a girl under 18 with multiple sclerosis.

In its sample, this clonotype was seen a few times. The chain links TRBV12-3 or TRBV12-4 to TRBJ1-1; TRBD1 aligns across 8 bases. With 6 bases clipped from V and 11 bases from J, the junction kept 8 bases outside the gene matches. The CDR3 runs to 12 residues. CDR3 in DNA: TGTGCCAGCAGGAGACAGGGGAGAGTGGCTTTCTTT. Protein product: CASRRQGRVAFF.

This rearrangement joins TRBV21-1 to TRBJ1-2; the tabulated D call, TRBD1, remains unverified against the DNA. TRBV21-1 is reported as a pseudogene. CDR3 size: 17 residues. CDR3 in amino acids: CASSAKRGRDTNYGYTF. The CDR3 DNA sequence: TGTGCCAGCAGCGCCAAGAGAGGCCGGGACACTAACTATGGCTACACCTTC.

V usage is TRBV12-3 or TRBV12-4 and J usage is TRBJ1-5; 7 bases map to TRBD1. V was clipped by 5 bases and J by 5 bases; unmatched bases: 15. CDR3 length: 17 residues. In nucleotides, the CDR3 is TGTGCCAGCAGTAAAGGGACAGTCGGTGGGTTGTATCAGCCCCAGCATTTT. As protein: CASSKGTVGGLYQPQHF.

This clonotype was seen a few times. Written as DNA, the CDR3 is TGTGCCAGCAGCTTTCGAAGCCGGGATTCACCCCTCCACTTT. This codes for CASSFRSRDSPLHF. This rearrangement joins TRBV11-2 to TRBJ1-6; D gene uncertain. CDR1 SGHAT and CDR2 FQNNGV come from the germline V gene. The CDR3 has 14 amino acids. The V end lost 3 bases, the J end lost 8 bases, and 11 bases lay between the germline ends.

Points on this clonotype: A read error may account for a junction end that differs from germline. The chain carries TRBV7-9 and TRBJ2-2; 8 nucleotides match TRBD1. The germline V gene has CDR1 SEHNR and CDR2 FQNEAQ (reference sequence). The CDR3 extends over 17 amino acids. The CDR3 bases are TGTGCCAGCAGCTTTCTCCGGGACAGGCTTCCTACCGGGGAACTGTTTTTT. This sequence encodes CASSFLRDRLPTGELFF.

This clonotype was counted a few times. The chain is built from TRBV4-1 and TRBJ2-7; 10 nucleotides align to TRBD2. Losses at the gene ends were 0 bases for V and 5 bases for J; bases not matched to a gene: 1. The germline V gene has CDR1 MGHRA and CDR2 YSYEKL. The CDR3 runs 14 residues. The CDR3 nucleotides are TGCGCCAGCAGCCAAGAAGCGGGGGGGAACGAGCAGTACTTC. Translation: CASSQEAGGNEQYF.

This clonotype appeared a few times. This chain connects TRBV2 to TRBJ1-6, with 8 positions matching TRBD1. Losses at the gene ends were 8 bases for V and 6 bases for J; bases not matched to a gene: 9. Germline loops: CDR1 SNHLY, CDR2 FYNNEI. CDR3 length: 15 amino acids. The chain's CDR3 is CASRTGPFSNSPLHF. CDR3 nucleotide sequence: TGTGCCAGCCGGACAGGGCCATTCTCTAATTCACCCCTCCACTTT. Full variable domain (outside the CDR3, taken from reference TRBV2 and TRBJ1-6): EPEVTQTPSHQVTQMGQEVILRCVPISNHLYFYWYRQILGQKVEFLVSFYNNEISEKSEIFDDQFSVERPDGSNFTLKIRSTKLEDSAMYFCASRTGPFSNSPLHFGNGTRLTVT.

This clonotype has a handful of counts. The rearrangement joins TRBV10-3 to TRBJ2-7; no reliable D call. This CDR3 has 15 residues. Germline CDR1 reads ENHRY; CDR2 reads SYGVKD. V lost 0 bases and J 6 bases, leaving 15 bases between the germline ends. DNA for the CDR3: TGTGCCATCAGTGAGTCGTCTCACTACCGAGGCGAGCAGTACTTC. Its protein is CAISESSHYRGEQYF.

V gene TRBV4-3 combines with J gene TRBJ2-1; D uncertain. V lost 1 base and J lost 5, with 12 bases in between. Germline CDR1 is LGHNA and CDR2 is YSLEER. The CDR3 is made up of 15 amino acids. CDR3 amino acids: CASSQGWKGNNEQFF. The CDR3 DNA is TGCGCCAGCAGCCAAGGTTGGAAAGGGAACAATGAGCAGTTCTTC.

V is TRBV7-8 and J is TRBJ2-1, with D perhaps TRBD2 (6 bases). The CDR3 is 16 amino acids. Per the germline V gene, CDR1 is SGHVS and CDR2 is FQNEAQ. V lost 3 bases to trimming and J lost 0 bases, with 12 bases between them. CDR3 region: CASSFRRGSSYNEQFF. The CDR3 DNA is TGTGCCAGCAGCTTCCGACGGGGGAGCTCCTACAATGAGCAGTTCTTC. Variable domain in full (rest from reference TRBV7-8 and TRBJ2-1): GAGVSQSPRYKVAKRGQDVALRCDPISGHVSLFWYQQALGQGPEFLTYFQNEAQLDKSGLPSDRFFAERPEGSVSTLKIQRTQQEDSAVYLCASSFRRGSSYNEQFFGPGTRLTVL.